The rows below give T cell receptor beta chains drawn from one sample of a study of T-cell reconstitution after alpha-beta-depleted transplantation in children. Via MiXCR, TCRdb re-called the PCR reads, giving one row per CDR3 protein. The sample lists 45,000 to 60,000 distinct CDR3 sequences; around 50% were seen once. The sequencing here drew on peripheral blood, taken before TCRalphabeta/CD19-depleted stem cell transplant. Receptors were obtained from a boy in the first two years of life with SCID, due to receive a stem cell transplant. Both conserved end residues are part of each CDR3. Fields, in order: D gene, CDR3 length, J gene, V gene, clone size, CDR3 protein, CDR3 DNA. D genes are given only for firm matches. Expanded clones get a size class; other rows say once, few or many, or leave the size out.

D gene: NA
CDR3 length: 15
J gene: TRBJ2-1
V gene: TRBV7-6
clone size: many
CDR3 protein: CASSLGGEPYNEQFF
CDR3 DNA: TGTGCCAGCAGCTTAGGGGGGGAACCCTACAATGAGCAGTTCTTC

D gene: TRBD1
CDR3 length: 15
J gene: TRBJ2-7
V gene: TRBV20-1
clone size: NA
CDR3 protein: CSARDPGQGFYEQYF
CDR3 DNA: TGCAGTGCCCGCGACCCGGGACAGGGGTTCTACGAGCAGTACTTC

D gene: NA
CDR3 length: 13
J gene: TRBJ1-2
V gene: TRBV20-1
clone size: NA
CDR3 protein: CSARERVPHGYTF
CDR3 DNA: TGCAGTGCTAGAGAGAGAGTGCCACATGGCTACACCTTC

D gene: TRBD2
CDR3 length: 16
J gene: TRBJ2-2
V gene: TRBV20-1
clone size: NA
CDR3 protein: CSAQSGGGTNTGELFF
CDR3 DNA: TGCAGTGCGCAAAGCGGGGGGGGGACGAACACCGGGGAGCTGTTTTTT

D gene: TRBD1
CDR3 length: 14
J gene: TRBJ1-2
V gene: TRBV20-1
clone size: few
CDR3 protein: CSAREDRGFYGYTF
CDR3 DNA: TGCAGTGCTAGAGAGGACAGGGGGTTCTATGGCTACACCTTC

D gene: NA
CDR3 length: 14
J gene: TRBJ1-5
V gene: TRBV5-1
clone size: NA
CDR3 protein: CASSFGQGNEPQHF
CDR3 DNA: TGCGCCAGCAGCTTCGGTCAGGGGAACGAGCCCCAGCATTTT

D gene: TRBD2
CDR3 length: 16
J gene: TRBJ2-5
V gene: TRBV7-2
clone size: once
CDR3 protein: CASSETSGGAGETQYF
CDR3 DNA: TGTGCCAGCAGCGAGACTAGCGGGGGGGCAGGAGAGACCCAGTACTTC

D gene: NA
CDR3 length: 12
J gene: TRBJ2-1
V gene: TRBV5-1
clone size: NA
CDR3 protein: CASSLSRIEQFF
CDR3 DNA: TGCGCCAGCAGCTTGTCACGCATTGAGCAGTTCTTC

D gene: NA
CDR3 length: 14
J gene: TRBJ2-3
V gene: TRBV5-1
clone size: NA
CDR3 protein: CASDHGQRSDTQYF
CDR3 DNA: TGCGCCAGTGATCACGGACAGAGGTCAGATACGCAGTATTTT

D gene: NA
CDR3 length: 12
J gene: TRBJ1-2
V gene: TRBV12-3/TRBV12-4
clone size: few
CDR3 protein: CASSPEAFRYTF
CDR3 DNA: TGTGCCAGCAGTCCCGAGGCGTTCCGCTACACCTTC

D gene: NA
CDR3 length: 14
J gene: TRBJ2-5
V gene: TRBV7-2
clone size: few
CDR3 protein: CASSFRTTQETQYF
CDR3 DNA: TGTGCCAGCAGCTTTAGGACTACCCAAGAGACCCAGTACTTC

D gene: NA
CDR3 length: 15
J gene: TRBJ1-5
V gene: TRBV3-1
clone size: NA
CDR3 protein: CASSQGETVNQPQHF
CDR3 DNA: TGTGCCAGCAGCCAAGGGGAGACCGTCAATCAGCCCCAGCATTTT

D gene: NA
CDR3 length: 12
J gene: TRBJ2-3
V gene: TRBV10-3
clone size: NA
CDR3 protein: CAISESEDTQYF
CDR3 DNA: TGTGCCATCAGTGAGTCAGAGGATACGCAGTATTTT

D gene: TRBD2
CDR3 length: 15
J gene: TRBJ2-3
V gene: TRBV6-1
clone size: few
CDR3 protein: CASPSGGLSTDTQYF
CDR3 DNA: TGTGCCAGCCCGAGCGGGGGTCTAAGCACAGATACGCAGTATTTT

D gene: NA
CDR3 length: 13
J gene: TRBJ1-1
V gene: TRBV18
clone size: NA
CDR3 protein: CASSPSADTEAFF
CDR3 DNA: TGTGCCAGCTCACCCTCGGCCGACACTGAAGCTTTCTTT

D gene: NA
CDR3 length: 16
J gene: TRBJ2-3
V gene: TRBV2
clone size: NA
CDR3 protein: CASTLTRDQYTDTQYF
CDR3 DNA: TGTGCCAGCACTCTCACCCGGGACCAATACACAGATACGCAGTATTTT

D gene: NA
CDR3 length: 16
J gene: TRBJ2-2
V gene: TRBV5-6
clone size: many
CDR3 protein: CASSLALRRNTGELFF
CDR3 DNA: TGTGCCAGCAGCTTGGCCTTACGGCGGAACACCGGGGAGCTGTTTTTT

D gene: NA
CDR3 length: 16
J gene: TRBJ2-2
V gene: TRBV4-1
clone size: few
CDR3 protein: CASSPRAGMDTGELFF
CDR3 DNA: TGCGCCAGCAGCCCCCGAGCAGGGATGGACACCGGGGAGCTGTTTTTT

D gene: TRBD2
CDR3 length: 14
J gene: TRBJ2-7
V gene: TRBV6-2/TRBV6-3
clone size: NA
CDR3 protein: CASSRTSGAYEQYF
CDR3 DNA: TGTGCCAGCTCCCGGACTAGCGGGGCCTACGAGCAGTACTTC

D gene: TRBD2
CDR3 length: 15
J gene: TRBJ2-2
V gene: TRBV12-3/TRBV12-4
clone size: NA
CDR3 protein: CASSYGLADTGELFF
CDR3 DNA: TGTGCCAGCAGCTACGGACTAGCGGACACCGGGGAGCTGTTTTTT

D gene: NA
CDR3 length: 13
J gene: TRBJ2-5
V gene: TRBV12-3/TRBV12-4
clone size: NA
CDR3 protein: CASSSEGEETQYF
CDR3 DNA: TGTGCCAGCAGTTCGGAGGGAGAGGAGACCCAGTACTTC

D gene: TRBD1
CDR3 length: 15
J gene: TRBJ2-2
V gene: TRBV4-2
clone size: NA
CDR3 protein: CASSPTTGRTGELFF
CDR3 DNA: TGTGCCAGCAGCCCGACGACAGGGCGGACCGGGGAGCTGTTTTTT

D gene: NA
CDR3 length: 15
J gene: TRBJ1-1
V gene: TRBV5-1
clone size: NA
CDR3 protein: CASSLQGSANTEAFF
CDR3 DNA: TGCGCCAGCAGCTTGCAGGGGTCGGCGAACACTGAAGCTTTCTTT

D gene: NA
CDR3 length: 13
J gene: TRBJ1-1
V gene: TRBV12-3/TRBV12-4
clone size: NA
CDR3 protein: CASSRGVNTEAFF
CDR3 DNA: TGTGCCAGCAGTCGGGGTGTGAACACTGAAGCTTTCTTT

D gene: NA
CDR3 length: 14
J gene: TRBJ2-3
V gene: TRBV9
clone size: NA
CDR3 protein: CASSVRGWADTQYF
CDR3 DNA: TGTGCCAGCAGCGTACGGGGGTGGGCAGATACGCAGTATTTT

D gene: NA
CDR3 length: 13
J gene: TRBJ2-1
V gene: TRBV11-1
clone size: NA
CDR3 protein: CASSFRPGGEQFF
CDR3 DNA: TGTGCCAGCAGCTTTAGACCGGGCGGGGAGCAGTTCTTC

D gene: TRBD1
CDR3 length: 13
J gene: TRBJ2-5
V gene: TRBV11-3
clone size: NA
CDR3 protein: CASSSGGQGTQYF
CDR3 DNA: TGTGCCAGCAGCTCAGGGGGCCAAGGGACCCAGTACTTC

D gene: NA
CDR3 length: 16
J gene: TRBJ2-5
V gene: TRBV4-3
clone size: NA
CDR3 protein: CASSQDYRPVWETQYF
CDR3 DNA: TGCGCCAGCAGCCAAGATTATAGGCCCGTTTGGGAGACCCAGTACTTC

D gene: NA
CDR3 length: 12
J gene: TRBJ2-1
V gene: TRBV5-1
clone size: NA
CDR3 protein: CASSLDNNEQFF
CDR3 DNA: TGCGCCAGCAGCTTGGATAACAATGAGCAGTTCTTC

D gene: NA
CDR3 length: 16
J gene: TRBJ1-2
V gene: TRBV29-1
clone size: NA
CDR3 protein: CSVEEKRGLRNYGYTF
CDR3 DNA: TGCAGCGTTGAAGAAAAGCGGGGGCTGCGGAACTATGGCTACACCTTC

D gene: NA
CDR3 length: 12
J gene: TRBJ2-3
V gene: TRBV29-1
clone size: NA
CDR3 protein: CSAGIGTRNQYF
CDR3 DNA: TGCAGCGCCGGCATCGGGACGCGGAATCAGTATTTT

D gene: NA
CDR3 length: 14
J gene: TRBJ2-1
V gene: TRBV12-3/TRBV12-4
clone size: NA
CDR3 protein: CASGEGALYNEQFF
CDR3 DNA: TGTGCCAGCGGGGAAGGGGCATTATACAATGAGCAGTTCTTC

D gene: NA
CDR3 length: 12
J gene: TRBJ1-2
V gene: TRBV7-2
clone size: few
CDR3 protein: CASRGPFGGYTF
CDR3 DNA: TGTGCCAGCAGAGGGCCCTTTGGGGGCTACACCTTC

D gene: NA
CDR3 length: 16
J gene: TRBJ1-2
V gene: TRBV9
clone size: NA
CDR3 protein: CASSVEVRTSLYGYTF
CDR3 DNA: TGTGCCAGCAGCGTAGAGGTCAGAACAAGCCTTTATGGCTACACCTTC

D gene: TRBD2
CDR3 length: 14
J gene: TRBJ2-1
V gene: TRBV12-3/TRBV12-4
clone size: NA
CDR3 protein: CASSPSTSGGGQFF
CDR3 DNA: TGTGCCAGCAGTCCCTCGACTAGCGGGGGGGGACAGTTCTTC

D gene: TRBD1
CDR3 length: 15
J gene: TRBJ1-6
V gene: TRBV7-2
clone size: NA
CDR3 protein: CASSAGGPSNSPLHF
CDR3 DNA: TGTGCCAGCAGCGCAGGGGGACCATCAAATTCACCCCTCCACTTT

D gene: TRBD1
CDR3 length: 15
J gene: TRBJ2-3
V gene: TRBV4-2
clone size: few
CDR3 protein: CASSQETGGEDTQYF
CDR3 DNA: TGTGCCAGCAGCCAAGAAACAGGGGGAGAAGATACGCAGTATTTT

D gene: NA
CDR3 length: 14
J gene: TRBJ2-7
V gene: TRBV28
clone size: few
CDR3 protein: CASSPTTPYYEQYF
CDR3 DNA: TGTGCCAGCAGTCCGACGACACCGTACTACGAGCAGTACTTC

D gene: TRBD2
CDR3 length: 19
J gene: TRBJ2-7
V gene: TRBV2
clone size: NA
CDR3 protein: CASSPTLGTSGDKGYEQYF
CDR3 DNA: TGTGCCAGCAGTCCTACCCTAGGGACTAGCGGGGACAAAGGGTACGAGCAGTACTTC

D gene: TRBD1
CDR3 length: 15
J gene: TRBJ1-4
V gene: TRBV7-8
clone size: few
CDR3 protein: CASSLRTGGNEKLFF
CDR3 DNA: TGTGCCAGCAGCTTACGGACAGGGGGGAATGAAAAACTGTTTTTT

D gene: TRBD2
CDR3 length: 19
J gene: TRBJ2-3
V gene: TRBV15
clone size: NA
CDR3 protein: CATSRGLAGGRTSTDTQYF
CDR3 DNA: TGTGCCACCAGCAGAGGACTAGCGGGGGGGCGGACTAGCACAGATACGCAGTATTTT

D gene: NA
CDR3 length: 14
J gene: TRBJ2-7
V gene: TRBV5-1
clone size: NA
CDR3 protein: CASNPGVSSYEQYF
CDR3 DNA: TGCGCCAGCAACCCGGGGGTGTCCTCCTACGAGCAGTACTTC

D gene: NA
CDR3 length: 15
J gene: TRBJ2-3
V gene: TRBV5-1
clone size: NA
CDR3 protein: CASFLGVGGTDTQYF
CDR3 DNA: TGCGCCAGCTTTTTAGGGGTCGGGGGCACAGATACGCAGTATTTT

D gene: NA
CDR3 length: 14
J gene: TRBJ1-5
V gene: TRBV20-1
clone size: NA
CDR3 protein: CSAEYRAFGQPQHF
CDR3 DNA: TGCAGTGCGGAATACAGGGCATTTGGTCAGCCCCAGCATTTT

D gene: TRBD1
CDR3 length: 14
J gene: TRBJ1-2
V gene: TRBV20-1
clone size: NA
CDR3 protein: CSGNQGQGLIGYTF
CDR3 DNA: TGCAGTGGCAATCAGGGACAGGGTTTGATCGGCTACACCTTC

D gene: NA
CDR3 length: 13
J gene: TRBJ2-7
V gene: TRBV7-9
clone size: NA
CDR3 protein: CASSERHSYEQYF
CDR3 DNA: TGTGCCAGCAGCGAAAGACACTCCTACGAGCAGTACTTC

D gene: NA
CDR3 length: 15
J gene: TRBJ2-1
V gene: TRBV20-1
clone size: few
CDR3 protein: CSASPLAADYNEQFF
CDR3 DNA: TGCAGTGCTAGTCCTTTAGCGGCGGACTACAATGAGCAGTTCTTC

D gene: TRBD2
CDR3 length: 14
J gene: TRBJ2-3
V gene: TRBV5-1
clone size: NA
CDR3 protein: CASSSGTSGDTQYF
CDR3 DNA: TGCGCCAGCAGCTCCGGGACTAGCGGAGATACGCAGTATTTT

D gene: NA
CDR3 length: 14
J gene: TRBJ1-1
V gene: TRBV12-3/TRBV12-4
clone size: NA
CDR3 protein: CASNLSGANTEAFF
CDR3 DNA: TGTGCCAGCAACCTTTCAGGGGCGAACACTGAAGCTTTCTTT

D gene: TRBD1
CDR3 length: 15
J gene: TRBJ1-5
V gene: TRBV20-1
clone size: NA
CDR3 protein: CSVKAPGQDFQPQHF
CDR3 DNA: TGCAGTGTTAAGGCGCCAGGACAGGATTTTCAGCCCCAGCATTTT

D gene: NA
CDR3 length: 14
J gene: TRBJ2-7
V gene: TRBV10-1
clone size: few
CDR3 protein: CASSESGSGDEQYF
CDR3 DNA: TGCGCCAGCAGTGAGTCGGGTTCCGGGGACGAGCAGTACTTC